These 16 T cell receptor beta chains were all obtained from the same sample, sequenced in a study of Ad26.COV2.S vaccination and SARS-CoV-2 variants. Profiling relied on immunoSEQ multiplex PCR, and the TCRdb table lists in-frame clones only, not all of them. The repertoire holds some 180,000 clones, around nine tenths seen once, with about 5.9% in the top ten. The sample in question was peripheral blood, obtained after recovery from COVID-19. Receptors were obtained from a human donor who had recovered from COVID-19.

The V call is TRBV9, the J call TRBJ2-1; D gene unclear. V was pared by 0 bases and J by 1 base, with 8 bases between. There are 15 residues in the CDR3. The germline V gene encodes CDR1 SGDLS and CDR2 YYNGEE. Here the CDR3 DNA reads TGTGCCAGCAGCGTAGAGGGTTTATCCTACAATGAGCAGTTCTTC. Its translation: CASSVEGLSYNEQFF.

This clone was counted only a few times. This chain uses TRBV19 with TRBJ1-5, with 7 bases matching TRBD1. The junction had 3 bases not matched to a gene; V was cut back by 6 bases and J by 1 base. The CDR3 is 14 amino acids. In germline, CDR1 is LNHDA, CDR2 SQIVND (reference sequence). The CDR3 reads CASRQDRSNQPQHF. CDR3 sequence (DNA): TGTGCCAGTAGACAGGACAGGAGCAATCAGCCCCAGCATTTT.

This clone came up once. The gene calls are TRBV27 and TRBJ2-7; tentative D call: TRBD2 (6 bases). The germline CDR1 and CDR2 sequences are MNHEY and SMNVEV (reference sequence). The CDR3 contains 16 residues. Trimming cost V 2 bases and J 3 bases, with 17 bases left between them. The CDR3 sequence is CASSLMGRWRGYEQYF. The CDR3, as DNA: TGTGCCAGCAGTTTAATGGGGAGGTGGAGGGGCTACGAGCAGTACTTC.

DNA for the CDR3: TGTGCCAGCAGCTTAGCCCAGGGGAATTCACCCCTCCACTTT. As protein: CASSLAQGNSPLHF. The chain joins TRBV5-6 to TRBJ1-6, with D possibly TRBD1 on 6 matching bases. The CDR3 spans 14 residues. From germline, CDR1 is SGHDT and CDR2 YYEEEE. The V end was cut by 2 bases, the J end by 7 bases, with 10 bases between.

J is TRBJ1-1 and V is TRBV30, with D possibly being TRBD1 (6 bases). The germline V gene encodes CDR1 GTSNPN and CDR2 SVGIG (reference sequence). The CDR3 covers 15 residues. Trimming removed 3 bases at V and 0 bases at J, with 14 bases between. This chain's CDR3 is CAWRPVQGLNTEAFF. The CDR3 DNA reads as TGTGCCTGGAGACCCGTGCAGGGGTTGAACACTGAAGCTTTCTTT.

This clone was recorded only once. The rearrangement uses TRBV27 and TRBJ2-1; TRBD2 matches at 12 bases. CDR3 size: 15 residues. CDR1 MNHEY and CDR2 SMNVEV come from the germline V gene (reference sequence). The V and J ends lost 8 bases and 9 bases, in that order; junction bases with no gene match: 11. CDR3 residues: CASSTRASGGGEQFF. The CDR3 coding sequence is TGTGCCAGCTCCACCCGGGCTAGCGGGGGGGGTGAGCAGTTCTTC.

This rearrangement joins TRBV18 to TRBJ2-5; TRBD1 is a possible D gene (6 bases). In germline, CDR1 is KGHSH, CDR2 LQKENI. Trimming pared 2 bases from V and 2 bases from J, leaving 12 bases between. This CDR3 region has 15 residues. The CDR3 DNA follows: TGTGCCAGCTCACCAGGCACAGGGCCTCAAGAGACCCAGTACTTC. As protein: CASSPGTGPQETQYF.

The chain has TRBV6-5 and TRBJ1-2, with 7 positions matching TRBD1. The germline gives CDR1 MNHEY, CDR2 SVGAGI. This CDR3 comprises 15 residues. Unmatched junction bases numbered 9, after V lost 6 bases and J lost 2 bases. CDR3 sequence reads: CASRVRQGLNYGYTF. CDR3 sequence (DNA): TGTGCCAGCAGGGTAAGACAGGGCCTCAACTATGGCTACACCTTC.

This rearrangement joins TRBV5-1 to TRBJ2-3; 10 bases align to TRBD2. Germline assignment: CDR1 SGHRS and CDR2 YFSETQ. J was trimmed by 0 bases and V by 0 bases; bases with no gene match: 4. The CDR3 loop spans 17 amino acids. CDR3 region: CASSLESSGGSTDTQYF. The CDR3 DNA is TGCGCCAGCAGCTTGGAGTCTAGCGGGGGAAGCACAGATACGCAGTATTTT.

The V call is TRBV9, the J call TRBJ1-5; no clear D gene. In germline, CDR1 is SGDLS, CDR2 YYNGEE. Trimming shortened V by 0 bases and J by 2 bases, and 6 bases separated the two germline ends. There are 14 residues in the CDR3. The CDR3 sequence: CASSVDHGNQPQHF. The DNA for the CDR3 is TGTGCCAGCAGCGTAGACCATGGCAATCAGCCCCAGCATTTT.

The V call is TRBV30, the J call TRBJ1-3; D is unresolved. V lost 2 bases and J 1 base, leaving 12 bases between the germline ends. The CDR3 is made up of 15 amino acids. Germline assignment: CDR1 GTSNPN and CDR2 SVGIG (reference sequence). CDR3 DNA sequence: TGTGCCTGGAGTCATGGCCGGCGGTCTGGAAACACCATATATTTT. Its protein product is CAWSHGRRSGNTIYF.

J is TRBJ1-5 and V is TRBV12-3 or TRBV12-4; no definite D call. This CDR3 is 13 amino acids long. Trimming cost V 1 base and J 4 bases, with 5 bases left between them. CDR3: CASSLDLNQPQHF. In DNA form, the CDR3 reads TGTGCCAGCAGTTTAGACCTGAATCAGCCCCAGCATTTT.

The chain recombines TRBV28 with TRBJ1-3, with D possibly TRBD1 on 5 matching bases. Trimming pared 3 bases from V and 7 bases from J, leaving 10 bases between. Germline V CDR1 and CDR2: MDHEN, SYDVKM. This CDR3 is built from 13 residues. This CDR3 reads CASSLWGWNTIYF. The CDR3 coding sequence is TGTGCCAGCAGTTTGTGGGGGTGGAACACCATATATTTT.

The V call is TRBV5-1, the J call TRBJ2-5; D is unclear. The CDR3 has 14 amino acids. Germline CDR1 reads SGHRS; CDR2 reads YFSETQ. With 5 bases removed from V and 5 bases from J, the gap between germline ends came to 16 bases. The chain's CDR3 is CASRGMWGRETQYF. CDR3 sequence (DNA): TGCGCCAGCAGGGGAATGTGGGGAAGGGAGACCCAGTACTTC.

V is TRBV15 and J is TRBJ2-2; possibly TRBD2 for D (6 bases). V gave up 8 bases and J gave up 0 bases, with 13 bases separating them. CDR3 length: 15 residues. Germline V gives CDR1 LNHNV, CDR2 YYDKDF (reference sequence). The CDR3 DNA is TGTGCCACCGGGGGGAGACTGGCGAACACCGGGGAGCTGTTTTTT. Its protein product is CATGGRLANTGELFF.

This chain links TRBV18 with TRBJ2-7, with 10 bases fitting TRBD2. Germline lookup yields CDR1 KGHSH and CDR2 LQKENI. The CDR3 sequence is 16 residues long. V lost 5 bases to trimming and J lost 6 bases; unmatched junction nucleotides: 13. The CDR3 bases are TGTGCCAGCTCAGGCTCCAGCGGGAGGGCCTCCAGCGAGCAGTACTTC. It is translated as CASSGSSGRASSEQYF.